The 12 T cell receptor beta chains in this list originate from one sample, sequenced in a study of a mutant IDH1 vaccine in newly diagnosed glioma. Assay: immunoSEQ multiplex PCR; the TCRdb copy retains only in-frame clones and omits some. The sample yields 35,000 to 50,000 clones, approximately 92% seen once. The antigens these receptors bind are not known. Regarding time point: week 35, safety follow-up. Each dose delivered 300 ug of mutant IDH1 20-mer peptide subcutaneously with imiquimod. Sequenced material: PBMCs, taken from a glioma patient whose treatment included an IDH1 peptide vaccine. These receptors were obtained from a man aged 50 to 60 with glioma.

With respect to this clone: An end of the junction does not agree with germline; a read error may underlie this. The same CDR3 can be traced to other DNA sequences in this sample. The V and J genes are TRBV7-2 and TRBJ1-5; TRBD1 agrees at 11 bases. The CDR3 is 15 residues long. CDR1 and CDR2 (germline): SGHTA, FQGNSA. CDR3 sequence reads: CASSLGDRGDQPQHF. CDR3 coding DNA: TGTGCCAGCAGTTTAGGGGACAGGGGGGATCAGCCCCAGCATTTT.

The rearrangement uses TRBV5-4 and TRBJ2-3; TRBD2 matches 9 bases. There are 16 residues in the CDR3. V lost 0 bases, J lost 2 bases, and 4 bases stayed unmatched. Germline CDR1 and CDR2: SGHNT and YYREEE (reference sequence). CDR3 region: CASSLVGGGATDTQYF. In nucleotides, the CDR3 is TGTGCCAGCAGCTTGGTAGGCGGGGGGGCCACAGATACGCAGTATTTT.

J is TRBJ1-2 and V is TRBV5-6; perhaps TRBD1 as D (6 bases). Trimming removed 4 bases from V and 8 bases from J, with 18 bases in between. Germline V lookup: CDR1 SGHDT, CDR2 YYEEEE. The CDR3 contains 14 residues. The CDR3, as DNA: TGTGCCAGCAGCCTGGCCGGGACAACGGGGGGCTACACCTTC. Translated, it gives CASSLAGTTGGYTF. The whole variable domain, remainder taken from reference TRBV5-6 and TRBJ1-2, is DAGVTQSPTHLIKTRGQQVTLRCSPKSGHDTVSWYQQALGQGPQFIFQYYEEEERQRGNFPDRFSGHQFPNYSSELNVNALLLGDSALYLCASSLAGTTGGYTFGSGTRLTVV.

This clone was found once. V is TRBV7-9 and J is TRBJ1-2; 12 bases fit TRBD1. CDR3 length equals 15 residues. V was clipped by 5 bases and J by 2 bases; unmatched bases: 3. Germline values: CDR1 SEHNR, CDR2 FQNEAQ (reference sequence). CDR3 DNA: TGTGCCAGCAGCCCGGGACAGGGGGCGAACTATGGCTACACCTTC. Protein: CASSPGQGANYGYTF.

This sequence joins TRBV13 and TRBJ2-3; D gene ambiguous. CDR1 and CDR2 from the germline V gene are PRHDT and FYEKMQ (reference sequence). There are 12 residues in the CDR3. V lost 5 bases and J lost 6, with 9 bases in between. The CDR3 sequence is CASSLYGDTQYF. CDR3 DNA: TGTGCCAGCAGCCTCTATGGGGATACGCAGTATTTT.

This clone was recorded once. The V and J genes are TRBV30 and TRBJ1-3; D is undetermined. V was cut by 2 bases and J by 1 base, with 9 bases left in between. This CDR3 is 14 amino acids long. Germline CDR1 is GTSNPN and CDR2 is SVGIG (reference sequence). CDR3 in amino acids: CAWSHQDSGNTIYF. The DNA for the CDR3 is TGTGCCTGGAGTCATCAGGATTCTGGAAACACCATATATTTT.

CDR3 in DNA: TGTGCCATCAGCACCGGGACAGGGGGCAATCAGCCCCAGCATTTT. Translation gives CAISTGTGGNQPQHF. The rearrangement joins TRBV10-3 to TRBJ1-5; TRBD1 agrees at 10 bases. After removal of 6 bases from V and 2 bases from J, the junction contained 4 bases not matched to a gene. The CDR3 runs to 15 residues. Germline values: CDR1 ENHRY, CDR2 SYGVKD.

The rearrangement links TRBV29-1 to TRBJ2-1; tentative D call: TRBD2 (5 bases). Looked up from germline, CDR1 is SQVTM and CDR2 is ANQGSEA. The length of the CDR3 is 13 residues. V was pared by 4 bases and J by 4 bases, with 11 bases between. The CDR3 spells CSVGGLSYNEQFF. CDR3 nucleotide sequence: TGCAGCGTTGGCGGACTGTCTTACAATGAGCAGTTCTTC.

This chain links TRBV23-1 with TRBJ2-7, with D unclear. TRBV23-1 is an open reading frame, and its role is uncertain. The CDR3 covers 13 residues. Trimming shortened V by 0 bases and J by 3 bases, and 6 bases separated the two germline ends. CDR3 sequence reads: CASSQSGDYEQYF. The CDR3 DNA reads as TGCGCCAGCAGTCAATCAGGCGACTACGAGCAGTACTTC.

The chain has TRBV19 and TRBJ1-5; 7 bases match TRBD1. Germline assignment: CDR1 LNHDA and CDR2 SQIVND (reference sequence). With V trimmed by 5 bases and J by 6 bases, 10 bases remained unmatched. The CDR3 consists of 15 residues. CDR3 nucleotides: TGTGCCAGTAGTTTAGGAGGGACAGAGCGTCAGCCCCAGCATTTT. Translation gives CASSLGGTERQPQHF.

The rearrangement uses TRBV7-2 and TRBJ2-7; 11 bases fit TRBD2. The V gene's germline CDR1 is SGHTA and CDR2 FQGNSA. Germline trimming cut 3 bases from V and 3 bases from J; bases unmatched to any gene: 1. The CDR3 spans 14 residues. The CDR3 sequence: CASSFSGGDYEQYF. CDR3 bases: TGTGCCAGCAGCTTTAGCGGGGGGGACTACGAGCAGTACTTC.

The chain employs TRBV15 and TRBJ2-1, with a weak D call TRBD1 (6 bases). V lost 0 bases and J 6 bases, leaving 9 bases between the germline ends. The CDR3 length is 14 residues. Germline V gives CDR1 LNHNV, CDR2 YYDKDF (reference sequence). The CDR3 loop is CATSRDLGANEQFF. CDR3 coding DNA: TGTGCCACCAGCAGAGATCTGGGGGCCAATGAGCAGTTCTTC.